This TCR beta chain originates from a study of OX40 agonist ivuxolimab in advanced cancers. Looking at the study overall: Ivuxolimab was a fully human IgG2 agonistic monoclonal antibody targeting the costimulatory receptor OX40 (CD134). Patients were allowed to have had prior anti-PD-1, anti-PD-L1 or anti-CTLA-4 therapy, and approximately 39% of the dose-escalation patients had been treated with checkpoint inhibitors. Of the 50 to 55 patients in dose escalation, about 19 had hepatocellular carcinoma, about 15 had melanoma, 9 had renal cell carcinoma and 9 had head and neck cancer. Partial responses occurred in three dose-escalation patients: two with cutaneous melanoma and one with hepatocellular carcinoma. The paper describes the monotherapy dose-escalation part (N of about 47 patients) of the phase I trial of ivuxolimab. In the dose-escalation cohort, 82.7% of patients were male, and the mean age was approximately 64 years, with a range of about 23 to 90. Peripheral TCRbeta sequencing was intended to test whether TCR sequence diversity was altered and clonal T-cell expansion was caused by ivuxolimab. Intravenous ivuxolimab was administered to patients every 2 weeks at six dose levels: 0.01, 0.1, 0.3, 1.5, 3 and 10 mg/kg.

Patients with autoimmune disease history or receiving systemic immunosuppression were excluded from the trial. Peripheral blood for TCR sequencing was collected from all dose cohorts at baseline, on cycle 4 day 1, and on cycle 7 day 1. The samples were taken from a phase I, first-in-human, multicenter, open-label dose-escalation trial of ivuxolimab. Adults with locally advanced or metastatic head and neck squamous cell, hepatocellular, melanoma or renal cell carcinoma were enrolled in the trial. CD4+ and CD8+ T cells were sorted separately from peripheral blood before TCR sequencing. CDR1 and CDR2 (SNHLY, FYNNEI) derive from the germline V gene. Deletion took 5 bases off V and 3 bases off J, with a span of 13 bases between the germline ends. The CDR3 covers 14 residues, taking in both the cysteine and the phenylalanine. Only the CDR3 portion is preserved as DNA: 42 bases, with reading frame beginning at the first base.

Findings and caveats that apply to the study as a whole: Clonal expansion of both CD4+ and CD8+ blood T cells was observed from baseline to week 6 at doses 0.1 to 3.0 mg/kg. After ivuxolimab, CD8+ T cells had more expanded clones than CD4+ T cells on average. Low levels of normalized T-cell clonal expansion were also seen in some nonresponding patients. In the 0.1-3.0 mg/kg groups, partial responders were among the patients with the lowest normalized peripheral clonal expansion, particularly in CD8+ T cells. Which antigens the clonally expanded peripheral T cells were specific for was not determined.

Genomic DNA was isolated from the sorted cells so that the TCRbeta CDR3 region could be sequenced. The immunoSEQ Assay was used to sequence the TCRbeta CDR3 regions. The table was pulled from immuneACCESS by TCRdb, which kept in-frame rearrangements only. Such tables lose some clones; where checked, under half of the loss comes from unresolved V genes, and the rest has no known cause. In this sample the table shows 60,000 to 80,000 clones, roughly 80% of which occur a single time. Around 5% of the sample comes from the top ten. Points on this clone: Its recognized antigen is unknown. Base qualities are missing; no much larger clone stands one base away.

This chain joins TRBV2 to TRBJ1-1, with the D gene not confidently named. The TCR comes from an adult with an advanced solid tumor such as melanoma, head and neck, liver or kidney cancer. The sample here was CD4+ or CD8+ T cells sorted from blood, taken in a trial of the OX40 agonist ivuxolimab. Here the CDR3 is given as CASSYLGFDTEAFF. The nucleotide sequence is TGTGCCAGCAGTTACCTAGGGTTCGACACTGAAGCTTTCTTT.